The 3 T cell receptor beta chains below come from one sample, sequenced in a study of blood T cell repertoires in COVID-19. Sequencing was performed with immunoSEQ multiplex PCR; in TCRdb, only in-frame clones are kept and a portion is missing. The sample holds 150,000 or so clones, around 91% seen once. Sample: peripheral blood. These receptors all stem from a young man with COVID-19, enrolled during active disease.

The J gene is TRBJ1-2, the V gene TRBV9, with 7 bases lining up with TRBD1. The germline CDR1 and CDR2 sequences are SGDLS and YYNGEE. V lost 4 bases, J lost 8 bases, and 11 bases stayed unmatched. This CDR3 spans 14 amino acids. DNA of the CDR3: TGTGCCAGCAGCCCAAGAAGAGGGGGCGGGGGCTACACCTTC. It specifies CASSPRRGGGGYTF.

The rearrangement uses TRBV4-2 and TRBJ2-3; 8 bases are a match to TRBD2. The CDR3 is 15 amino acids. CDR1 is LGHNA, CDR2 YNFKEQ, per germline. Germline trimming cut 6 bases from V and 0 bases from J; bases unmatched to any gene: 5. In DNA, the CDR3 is TGTGCCAGCAGTAAACTAGCGGAAAGCACAGATACGCAGTATTTT. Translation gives CASSKLAESTDTQYF.

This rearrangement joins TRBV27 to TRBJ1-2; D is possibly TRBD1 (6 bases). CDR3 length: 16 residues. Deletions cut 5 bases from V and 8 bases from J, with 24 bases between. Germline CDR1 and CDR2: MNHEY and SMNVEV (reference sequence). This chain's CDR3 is CASSPRISGGRTGYTF. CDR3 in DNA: TGTGCCAGCAGTCCCAGGATCTCGGGGGGGCGAACGGGCTACACCTTC.